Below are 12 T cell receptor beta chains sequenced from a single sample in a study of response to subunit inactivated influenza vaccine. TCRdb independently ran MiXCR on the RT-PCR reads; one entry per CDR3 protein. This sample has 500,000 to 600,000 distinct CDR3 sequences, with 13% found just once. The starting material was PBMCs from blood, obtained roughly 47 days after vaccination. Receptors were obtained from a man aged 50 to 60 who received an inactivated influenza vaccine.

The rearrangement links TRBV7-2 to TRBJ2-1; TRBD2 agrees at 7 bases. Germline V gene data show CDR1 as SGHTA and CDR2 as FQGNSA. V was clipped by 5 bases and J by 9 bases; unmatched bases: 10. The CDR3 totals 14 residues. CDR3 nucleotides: TGTGCCAGCAGCCCCTTCGGGGGGTCGGTTGAGCAGTTCTTC. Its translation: CASSPFGGSVEQFF.

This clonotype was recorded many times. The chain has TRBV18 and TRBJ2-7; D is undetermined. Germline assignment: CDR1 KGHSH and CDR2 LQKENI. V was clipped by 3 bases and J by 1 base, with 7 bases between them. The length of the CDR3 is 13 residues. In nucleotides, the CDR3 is TGTGCCAGCTCACCGGACGCATCCTACGAGCAGTACTTC. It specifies CASSPDASYEQYF.

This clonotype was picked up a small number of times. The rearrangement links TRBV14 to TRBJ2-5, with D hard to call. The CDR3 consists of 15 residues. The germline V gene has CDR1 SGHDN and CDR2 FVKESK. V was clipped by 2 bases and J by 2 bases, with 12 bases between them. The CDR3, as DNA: TGTGCCAGCAGCCAATTGGGGTCTCGACAAGAGACCCAGTACTTC. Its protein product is CASSQLGSRQETQYF.

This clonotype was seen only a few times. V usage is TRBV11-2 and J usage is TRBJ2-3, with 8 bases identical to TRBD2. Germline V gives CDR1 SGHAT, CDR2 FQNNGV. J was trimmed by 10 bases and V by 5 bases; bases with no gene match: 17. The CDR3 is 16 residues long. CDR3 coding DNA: TGTGCCAGCAGCCCCACTGAGGGCCAGGGGACTAGATCGCAGTATTTT. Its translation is CASSPTEGQGTRSQYF.

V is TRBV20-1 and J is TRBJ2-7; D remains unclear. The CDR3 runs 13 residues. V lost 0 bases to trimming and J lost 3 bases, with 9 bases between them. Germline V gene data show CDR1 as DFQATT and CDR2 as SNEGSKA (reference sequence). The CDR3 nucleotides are TGCAGTGCTAGAGATGTATCCGACTACGAGCAGTACTTC. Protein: CSARDVSDYEQYF.

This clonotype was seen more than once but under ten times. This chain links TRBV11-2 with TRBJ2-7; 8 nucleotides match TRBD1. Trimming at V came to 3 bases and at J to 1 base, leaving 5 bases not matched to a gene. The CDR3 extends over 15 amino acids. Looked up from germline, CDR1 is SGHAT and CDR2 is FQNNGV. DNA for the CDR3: TGTGCCAGCAGCTTTGACAGGGGTCTATCCTACGAGCAGTACTTC. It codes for CASSFDRGLSYEQYF.

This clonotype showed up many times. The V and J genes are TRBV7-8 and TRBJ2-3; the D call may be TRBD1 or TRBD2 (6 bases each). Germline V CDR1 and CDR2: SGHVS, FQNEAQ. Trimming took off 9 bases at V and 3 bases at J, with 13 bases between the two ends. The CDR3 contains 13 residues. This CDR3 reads CASEEGETDTQYF. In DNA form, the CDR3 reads TGTGCCAGTGAGGAGGGGGAAACAGATACGCAGTATTTT.

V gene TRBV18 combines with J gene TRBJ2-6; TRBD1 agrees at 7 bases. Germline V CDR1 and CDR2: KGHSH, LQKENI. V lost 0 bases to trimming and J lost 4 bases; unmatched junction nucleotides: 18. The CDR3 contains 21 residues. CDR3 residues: CASSPPLFVKGAFSGANVLTF. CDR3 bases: TGTGCCAGCTCACCACCTCTTTTTGTAAAGGGGGCATTCTCCGGGGCCAACGTCCTGACTTTC. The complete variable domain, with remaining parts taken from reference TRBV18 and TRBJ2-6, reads NAGVMQNPRHLVRRRGQEARLRCSPMKGHSHVYWYRQLPEEGLKFMVYLQKENIIDESGMPKERFSAEFPKEGPSILRIQQVVRGDSAAYFCASSPPLFVKGAFSGANVLTFGAGSRLTVL.

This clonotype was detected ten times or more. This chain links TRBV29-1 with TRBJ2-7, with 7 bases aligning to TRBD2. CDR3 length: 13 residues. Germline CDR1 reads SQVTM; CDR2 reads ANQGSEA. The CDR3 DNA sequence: TGCAGGCTCGGGGAGGGGAATACCTACGAGCAGTACTTC. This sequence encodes CRLGEGNTYEQYF.

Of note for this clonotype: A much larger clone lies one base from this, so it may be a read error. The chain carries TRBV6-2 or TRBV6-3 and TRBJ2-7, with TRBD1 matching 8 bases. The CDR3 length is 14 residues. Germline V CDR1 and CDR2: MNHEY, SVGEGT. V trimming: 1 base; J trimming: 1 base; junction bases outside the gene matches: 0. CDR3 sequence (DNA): TGTGCCAGCAGTTACTGGACAGGGTCCTACGAGCAGTACTTC. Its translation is CASSYWTGSYEQYF.

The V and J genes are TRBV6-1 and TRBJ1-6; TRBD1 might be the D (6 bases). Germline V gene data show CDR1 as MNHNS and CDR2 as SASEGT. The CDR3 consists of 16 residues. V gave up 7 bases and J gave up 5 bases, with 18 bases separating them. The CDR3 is CASNQRGQGNNSPLHF. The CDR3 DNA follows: TGTGCCAGCAATCAACGGGGGCAGGGAAATAATTCACCCCTCCACTTT.

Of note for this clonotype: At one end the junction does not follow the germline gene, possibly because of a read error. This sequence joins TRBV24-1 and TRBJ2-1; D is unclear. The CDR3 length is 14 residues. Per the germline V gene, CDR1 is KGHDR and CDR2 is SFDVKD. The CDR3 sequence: CATSDLTRNNEQFF. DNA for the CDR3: TGCGCCACCAGTGATTTAACCAGGAACAATGAGCAGTTCTTC.